These 27 T cell receptor beta chains came from one sample sequenced in a study of tumor-infiltrating lymphocytes in primary liver carcinoma. Starting material for RNA and DNA co-extraction consisted of about 20-30 mg of unsorted bulk tissue. Starting material of about 480 ng total RNA yielded TCR beta cDNA via a constant-region primer. Libraries covering TCR beta were generated through three nested multiplex PCR rounds (using a slightly modified ARM-PCR). Both of the initial two PCR rounds ran for approximately 11 cycles and employed TRBV1-TRBV30 forward primers alongside a C-beta reverse primer. TCRdb recomputed calls from the multiplex PCR reads with MiXCR, one row per CDR3 protein. In the table there are 90,000 to 150,000 distinct CDR3 sequences, 60% to 70% of which are singletons. Sequences were obtained from liver tumor tissue from sampling region 1. The subset denotes: tumor region T1, superior pole. These TCRs come from a woman aged 60 to 75 with primary liver carcinoma and hepatitis B virus infection.

This clonotype was counted ten times or more. V is TRBV4-1 and J is TRBJ1-2; TRBD1 aligns across 7 bases. The V gene end was trimmed by 5 bases and the J gene end by 3 bases; junction bases not matched to a gene: 9. Germline V CDR1 and CDR2: MGHRA, YSYEKL. The CDR3 runs 15 residues. The CDR3 here is CASSSRGGGDYGYTF. DNA for the CDR3: TGCGCCAGCAGCTCTCGGGGAGGGGGCGACTATGGCTACACCTTC.

To note about this clonotype: An end of the junction differs from the germline gene, which may be a read error. The chain carries TRBV11-3 and TRBJ2-1; a weak D match, TRBD2 (5 bases). The germline gives CDR1 SGHNT, CDR2 YENEEA. The CDR3 totals 13 residues. DNA of the CDR3: TGTGTCAGCAGCTTCAGCGGCTACAATGAGCAGTTCTTC. Its protein is CVSSFSGYNEQFF.

The chain has TRBV4-1 and TRBJ1-5, with D unclear. The CDR3 extends over 16 amino acids. Germline V gene lookup returns CDR1 MGHRA and CDR2 YSYEKL. Trimming removed 5 bases at V and 3 bases at J, with 17 bases between. The DNA for the CDR3 is TGCGCCAGCAGCGCGACTGGCATGTCCCTCAATCAGCCCCAGCATTTT. Translating it yields CASSATGMSLNQPQHF.

The table lists this clonotype with many counts. The chain couples TRBV12-3 or TRBV12-4 to TRBJ1-2; no clear D gene. There are 14 residues in the CDR3. Trimming stripped 5 bases from V and 2 bases from J, with 12 bases between. The CDR3 region has the DNA TGTGCCAGCAGTACATCCTTCGCCAACTATGGCTACACCTTC. It is translated as CASSTSFANYGYTF.

This clonotype was detected only once. A read error may produce the germline difference seen at one junction end. The rearrangement joins TRBV11-2 to TRBJ2-2; D might be TRBD1 or TRBD2, each matching 5 bases. The CDR3 runs 13 residues. The germline gives CDR1 SGHAT, CDR2 FQNNGV. The CDR3 region is CTSRASYTGKLFF. The CDR3 DNA is TGTACCAGCAGGGCTAGCTACACCGGGAAGCTGTTTTTT. Full variable domain (outside the CDR3, taken from reference TRBV11-2 and TRBJ2-2): EAGVAQSPRYKIIEKRQSVAFWCNPISGHATLYWYQQILGQGPKLLIQFQNNGVVDDSQLPKDRFSAERLKGVDSTLKIQPAKLEDSAVYLCTSRASYTGKLFFGEGSRLTVL.

About this clonotype itself: A much bigger clone sits one base away, suggesting this may be a read error. The V and J genes are TRBV6-6 and TRBJ2-7; 7 bases match TRBD1. CDR1 and CDR2 from the germline V gene are MNHNY and SVGAGI (reference sequence). This CDR3 has 14 residues. J lost 3 bases, V lost 4 bases, and 6 bases had no gene match. CDR3: CASSLTTGIYEQYF. Written as DNA, the CDR3 is TGTGCCAGCAGTTTAACGACAGGGATCTACGAGCAGTACTTC.

As concerns this clonotype: The conserved final phenylalanine or tryptophan is absent from the CDR3, which likely points to a read error. This chain joins TRBV11-2 and TRBJ1-6; 7 bases are shared with TRBD1. The germline V gene has CDR1 SGHAT and CDR2 FQNNGV. CDR3 length: 15 residues. The CDR3 nucleotides are TGTGCCAGCAGCTGGATAGGGGGCGGGAATTCACTCCTCCACTCT. It codes for CASSWIGGGNSLLHS.

V gene TRBV14 combines with J gene TRBJ1-1; possibly TRBD1 for D (5 bases). V was clipped by 4 bases and J by 3 bases, with 15 bases between them. Per germline, CDR1 SGHDN and CDR2 FVKESK. The CDR3 has 15 amino acids. CDR3 coding DNA: TGTGCCAGCAGCCCTCGGCAGGGAGTTTACACTGAAGCTTTCTTT. Protein sequence: CASSPRQGVYTEAFF.

V usage is TRBV11-2 and J usage is TRBJ2-1, with TRBD2 matching over 8 bases. Germline CDR1 is SGHAT and CDR2 is FQNNGV. The length of the CDR3 is 15 residues. Trimming took 6 bases from V and 11 from J; bases not matched to a gene: 15. CDR3 nucleotides: TGTGCCAGCAGGGATCGGGAGGGCCGGGACAACAAGCAGTTCTTC. Its translation: CASRDREGRDNKQFF.

Remarks on this clonotype: One junction end disagrees with the germline gene, perhaps due to a read error. This chain joins TRBV11-2 and TRBJ2-1, with TRBD2 matching over 7 bases. CDR1 is SGHAT, CDR2 FQNNGV, per germline. The CDR3 length is 15 residues. CDR3 protein: CTSSLWSSGRNEQFF. For the CDR3, the DNA is TGTACCAGCAGCTTATGGTCTAGCGGACGCAATGAGCAGTTCTTC.

Remarks on this clonotype: One junction end does not reproduce the germline sequence, and a read error may be involved. The V and J genes are TRBV6-1 and TRBJ1-5; D gene uncertain. The germline CDR1 and CDR2 sequences are MNHNS and SASEGT. The CDR3 spans 15 residues. CDR3 amino acids: CAGSDKQYSNQPQHF. The CDR3 nucleotides are TGTGCCGGCAGTGACAAACAGTATAGCAATCAGCCCCAGCATTTT.

Notes on this clonotype: The CDR3 does not close with the conserved phenylalanine or tryptophan, likely indicating a read error. CDR3 in DNA: TGTGCCAGCACCCAGAGTTGGGACACTGAAGCTTTCATT. Translated, it gives CASTQSWDTEAFI. The V call is TRBV12-3 or TRBV12-4, the J call TRBJ1-1; D remains ambiguous. The length of the CDR3 is 13 residues. Trimming pared 7 bases from V and 3 bases from J, leaving 12 bases between.

Details on this clonotype: Sequence at one end of the junction differs from germline and may be a read error. In DNA form, the CDR3 reads TGTGCCAGGAGCCAAGACGGGACAGGCCCAGATACGCAGTATTTT. This translates into CARSQDGTGPDTQYF. This chain connects TRBV4-2 to TRBJ2-3; 8 nucleotides agree with TRBD1. The CDR3 is 15 amino acids. Germline CDR1 LGHNA, CDR2 YNFKEQ.

Regarding this clonotype: A much larger clone differs from this one at a single base, so this may be a read error. The chain carries TRBV4-1 and TRBJ2-7; 8 nucleotides match TRBD2. Germline V gene data show CDR1 as MGHRA and CDR2 as YSYEKL. This CDR3 region has 14 residues. CDR3 nucleotides: TGCGCCACCAGCCAAGTCGGGGGGGGATACGAGCAGTACTTC. Translating it yields CATSQVGGGYEQYF.

The V and J genes are TRBV10-2 and TRBJ2-3; D is ambiguous. CDR3 length: 15 residues. Germline CDR1 WSHSY, CDR2 SAAADI. The V end lost 6 bases, the J end lost 5 bases, and 18 bases lay between the germline ends. In DNA, the CDR3 is TGCGCCAGCAGGGATCCCGGAGTTAGGATAGATACGCAGTATTTT. Translation: CASRDPGVRIDTQYF.

Details on this clonotype: The junction departs from the called germline gene at one end, perhaps through a read error. The chain carries TRBV7-8 and TRBJ2-7, with 11 bases identical to TRBD2. This CDR3 has 13 amino acids. Germline CDR1 reads SGHVS; CDR2 reads FQNEAQ. This chain's CDR3 is CVSSLAGLADWNF. The CDR3 nucleotides read TGTGTCAGCAGCTTAGCGGGACTAGCGGACTGGAACTTC.

Details on this clonotype: The germline gene is not matched at one end of the junction; a read error may be the cause. The chain employs TRBV28 and TRBJ2-3, with D possibly being TRBD1 or TRBD2 (5 bases each). Germline CDR1 reads MDHEN; CDR2 reads SYDVKM. This CDR3 has 13 residues. The CDR3 region is CASRWDGTDRQYF. The CDR3 DNA reads TGTGCTAGCAGATGGGACGGCACAGATAGGCAGTATTTT.

As concerns this clonotype: A much larger clone lies one base from this, so it may be a read error. The chain recombines TRBV28 with TRBJ2-3, with 8 bases fitting TRBD1. Germline lookup yields CDR1 MDHEN and CDR2 SYDVKM. This CDR3 is built from 12 residues. V lost 6 bases to trimming and J lost 9 bases; unmatched junction nucleotides: 5. The CDR3 DNA sequence: TGTGCCAGCAGATACAGGGGGAGGACGCAGTATTTT. This sequence encodes CASRYRGRTQYF.

This clonotype was found many times. The J gene is TRBJ1-2, the V gene TRBV4-1; the match to TRBD1 covers 8 bases. CDR1 MGHRA and CDR2 YSYEKL come from the germline V gene. The trim removed 2 bases at V and 5 bases at J, leaving 10 bases unmatched. This CDR3 is built from 16 residues. The CDR3 is CASSQRDRGFQYGYTF. In nucleotides, the CDR3 is TGCGCCAGCAGCCAACGAGACAGGGGATTTCAGTATGGCTACACCTTC.

A remark on this clonotype: Since a much larger clone is just one base distant, this may be a read error. The rearrangement uses TRBV6-1 and TRBJ2-1, with a possible D match to TRBD1 (5 bases). In germline, CDR1 is MNHNS, CDR2 SASEGT. The V end lost 2 bases, the J end lost 6 bases, and 14 bases lay between the germline ends. CDR3 length: 15 amino acids. This CDR3 reads CASSEKEGAPNEQFF. The CDR3 DNA reads TGTGCCAGCAGTGAAAAGGAAGGGGCCCCCAATGAGCAGTTCTTC.

On this clonotype itself: This may be a read error: a much more frequent sequence differs by one nucleotide. The genes are TRBV7-8 and TRBJ2-5; 14 bases agree with TRBD2. CDR1 is SGHVS, CDR2 FQNEAQ, per germline. The CDR3 has 17 residues. V lost 5 bases, J lost 3 bases, and 8 bases stayed unmatched. CDR3 DNA: TGTGCCAGCAGCGAGACTAGCGGGAGGGCCACGGAAGAGACCCAGTACTTC. It yields the protein CASSETSGRATEETQYF.

Worth noting for this clonotype: This may stem from a read error, because a much larger clone lies one nucleotide away. The chain uses TRBV29-1 and TRBJ1-4, with TRBD1 as a possible D gene (5 bases). CDR1 and CDR2 from the germline V gene are SQVTM and ANQGSEA. This CDR3 comprises 16 residues. The V end was cut by 7 bases, the J end by 4 bases, with 22 bases between. CDR3 nucleotides: TGCAGCGCTGCGGTATATGGGGGGGGTATTAATGAAAAACTGTTTTTT. Translated, it gives CSAAVYGGGINEKLFF.

Regarding this clonotype: An end of the junction does not agree with germline; a read error may underlie this. V is TRBV7-9 and J is TRBJ2-2; TRBD2 might be the D (7 bases). Germline V gene lookup returns CDR1 SEHNR and CDR2 FQNEAQ (reference sequence). This CDR3 spans 15 amino acids. Here the CDR3 reads CANSSVGGDTGDLFF. Written as DNA, the CDR3 is TGTGCCAACAGCTCGGTGGGGGGGGACACCGGGGACCTGTTTTTT.

This clonotype was counted only a few times. The chain combines TRBV10-3 with TRBJ2-7, with 10 bases matching TRBD1. The CDR3 runs 14 residues. Trimming took 11 bases from V and 4 from J; bases not matched to a gene: 11. CDR1 is ENHRY and CDR2 is SYGVKD in the germline V gene. For the CDR3, the DNA is TGTGCCTCCGAGGTGGGACAGGGGTTTTACGAGCAGTACTTC. It encodes CASEVGQGFYEQYF.

As to this clonotype: A single base separates this from a much larger clone, so it may be a read error. As DNA, the CDR3 is TGTGCCAGCAGGCTTCGGAGTGGCTACACCTTC. Translating gives CASRLRSGYTF. The chain carries TRBV6-1 and TRBJ1-2, with D unclear. Germline V gene data show CDR1 as MNHNS and CDR2 as SASEGT. V gave up 6 bases and J gave up 7 bases, with 9 bases separating them. This CDR3 has 11 residues.

On this clonotype itself: At one of its ends the junction is not consistent with the germline gene, which may arise from a read error. The chain couples TRBV6-5 to TRBJ1-6; 9 nucleotides line up with TRBD1. Germline V gene sequence: CDR1 MNHEY, CDR2 SVGAGI. The CDR3 sequence is 15 residues long. CDR3 DNA sequence: TGTGCCAGCAGTCATACCGGGACAGGGAATTCACCCATCCACTTT. Encoded protein: CASSHTGTGNSPIHF.

J is TRBJ1-6 and V is TRBV28; 8 nucleotides align to TRBD1. Germline V CDR1 and CDR2: MDHEN, SYDVKM. The CDR3 is made up of 14 amino acids. Unmatched junction bases numbered 5, after V lost 7 bases and J lost 6 bases. The CDR3 DNA reads as TGTGCCAGCACCAGGACAGGGAGTAATTCACCCCTCCACTTT. Translation gives CASTRTGSNSPLHF.